One and the same sample provided the 26 T cell receptor beta chains below, sequenced in a study of early T cells in non-severe SARS-CoV-2 infection. MiXCR, applied by TCRdb to the 5' RACE reads, yields one record per CDR3 protein. The sample lists 48,000 or so distinct CDR3 sequences, approximately 6% occurring once. The input for sequencing was whole blood, taken at baseline. The receptors originated from an adult who was a healthcare worker with PCR-confirmed SARS-CoV-2 infection or an uninfected control (not recorded which).

This clonotype was seen at least ten times. The chain links TRBV7-8 to TRBJ1-2; no clear D gene. The CDR3 has 13 amino acids. Per the germline V gene, CDR1 is SGHVS and CDR2 is FQNEAQ. The V gene lost 2 bases and the J gene lost 1 base, with 5 bases spanning the gap. The CDR3: CASSLSNNYGYTF. The CDR3 DNA reads as TGTGCCAGCAGCTTAAGCAATAACTATGGCTACACCTTC.

J is TRBJ2-1 and V is TRBV6-2 or TRBV6-3, with 12 bases lining up with TRBD2. V gave up 5 bases and J gave up 4 bases; unmatched junction bases: 6. CDR1 is MNHEY, CDR2 SVGEGT, per germline. CDR3 size: 16 residues. CDR3 coding DNA: TGTGCCAGCAGTACCCAGACTAGCGGGAGTTACAATGAGCAGTTCTTC. This translates into CASSTQTSGSYNEQFF.

The chain combines TRBV2 with TRBJ2-1, with D uncertain. The V end was cut by 0 bases, the J end by 4 bases, with 10 bases between. The germline CDR1 and CDR2 sequences are SNHLY and FYNNEI. The CDR3 loop spans 15 amino acids. CDR3: CASSEAQSRYNEQFF. The CDR3 DNA is TGTGCCAGCAGTGAAGCCCAGTCCAGGTACAATGAGCAGTTCTTC.

V gene TRBV2 combines with J gene TRBJ2-7, with D unclear. The CDR3 runs 14 residues. Germline V CDR1 and CDR2: SNHLY, FYNNEI. The ends were cut back, 6 bases at V and 1 base at J, with 13 bases in the middle. CDR3 in DNA: TGTGCCAGCAGACGATGGACGGAGTCCTACGAGCAGTACTTC. It translates to CASRRWTESYEQYF.

This clonotype appeared many times. The rearrangement uses TRBV24-1 and TRBJ2-2; 10 bases fit TRBD1. V trimming: 4 bases; J trimming: 2 bases; junction bases outside the gene matches: 6. Germline V gives CDR1 KGHDR, CDR2 SFDVKD. The CDR3 is 17 amino acids. The CDR3 sequence is CATSDPGQGRNTGELFF. In DNA, the CDR3 is TGTGCCACCAGTGACCCGGGACAGGGGCGAAACACCGGGGAGCTGTTTTTT.

This clonotype was counted ten times or more. The J gene is TRBJ2-2, the V gene TRBV11-2; 8 bases map to TRBD2. Unmatched junction bases numbered 9, after V lost 3 bases and J lost 6 bases. The CDR3 extends over 16 amino acids. From germline, CDR1 is SGHAT and CDR2 FQNNGV. DNA for the CDR3: TGTGCCAGCAGCTTTGAGCCAGCGGGAGTATCCGGGGAGCTGTTTTTT. Protein: CASSFEPAGVSGELFF.

The chain uses TRBV27 and TRBJ2-7, with D possibly matching TRBD2 (6 bases). Deletions cut 7 bases from V and 6 bases from J, with 19 bases between. Germline CDR1 is MNHEY and CDR2 is SMNVEV (reference sequence). The CDR3 is made up of 14 amino acids. The CDR3 here is CASNRRDGSGEQYF. The CDR3 DNA reads TGTGCCAGCAACCGGAGGGACGGGAGTGGCGAGCAGTACTTC.

This chain connects TRBV9 to TRBJ2-1; maybe TRBD2 (6 bases). V lost 4 bases to trimming and J lost 4 bases, with 12 bases between them. The CDR3 extends over 14 amino acids. Germline V CDR1 and CDR2: SGDLS, YYNGEE. The CDR3 sequence: CASSWRANYNEQFF. The CDR3 DNA follows: TGTGCCAGCAGCTGGAGGGCCAATTACAATGAGCAGTTCTTC. Full variable domain (rest looked up from reference TRBV9 and TRBJ2-1): DSGVTQTPKHLITATGQRVTLRCSPRSGDLSVYWYQQSLDQGLQFLIQYYNGEERAKGNILERFSAQQFPDLHSELNLSSLELGDSALYFCASSWRANYNEQFFGPGTRLTVL.

This clonotype has a handful of counts. CDR3 protein: CASSPRLAGVTGELFF. The CDR3 DNA sequence: TGTGCCAGCAGCCCTCGACTAGCGGGAGTAACCGGGGAGCTGTTTTTT. The V gene is TRBV3-1, the J gene TRBJ2-2; the match to TRBD2 covers 12 bases. With V trimmed by 4 bases and J by 5 bases, 5 bases remained unmatched. The CDR3 is 16 amino acids. The germline gives CDR1 LGHDT, CDR2 YNNKEL (reference sequence).

This chain connects TRBV2 to TRBJ1-2, with D unresolved. Trimming removed 1 base from V and 3 bases from J, with 9 bases in between. Germline CDR1 and CDR2: SNHLY and FYNNEI. The CDR3 totals 14 residues. The CDR3 protein is CASSEEPIDYGYTF. The CDR3, as DNA: TGTGCCAGCAGTGAAGAGCCAATTGACTATGGCTACACCTTC.

This sequence joins TRBV27 and TRBJ2-7, with D possibly being TRBD1 (6 bases). There are 13 residues in the CDR3. V lost 5 bases, J lost 0 bases, and 8 bases lay in between. CDR1 and CDR2 from the germline V gene are MNHEY and SMNVEV (reference sequence). The CDR3 bases are TGTGCCAGCAGTCGGGACACCTCCTACGAGCAGTACTTC. This translates into CASSRDTSYEQYF.

This clonotype was observed a few times. The rearrangement uses TRBV10-3 and TRBJ1-3; perhaps TRBD1 as D (6 bases). The germline V gene encodes CDR1 ENHRY and CDR2 SYGVKD. Trimming removed 4 bases at V and 6 bases at J, with 7 bases between. The CDR3 has 12 residues. Here the CDR3 reads CAISGQENTIYF. Here the CDR3 DNA reads TGTGCCATCAGTGGACAGGAAAACACCATATATTTT.

This clonotype was seen a handful of times. The V gene is TRBV3-1, the J gene TRBJ2-7; D unclear. Trimming shortened V by 1 base and J by 6 bases, and 4 bases separated the two germline ends. The CDR3 has 11 amino acids. Germline values: CDR1 LGHDT, CDR2 YNNKEL (reference sequence). The CDR3 DNA is TGTGCCAGCAGCCAAGTATCCGAGCAGTACTTC. Its translation: CASSQVSEQYF.

This clonotype was picked up many times. The chain joins TRBV6-5 to TRBJ2-2; D is ambiguous. Trimming stripped 8 bases from V and 3 bases from J, with 4 bases between. Germline CDR1 is MNHEY and CDR2 is SVGAGI. The CDR3 totals 11 residues. The CDR3 DNA sequence: TGTGCCAGCGGGTACACCGGGGAGCTGTTTTTT. Translating gives CASGYTGELFF.

This clonotype came up many times. The J gene is TRBJ2-2, the V gene TRBV24-1; 8 bases are a match to TRBD1. CDR1 is KGHDR, CDR2 SFDVKD, per germline. The CDR3 consists of 17 residues. V trimming: 1 base; J trimming: 1 base; junction bases outside the gene matches: 4. CDR3 residues: CATSDFGTGRNTGELFF. DNA of the CDR3: TGTGCCACCAGTGATTTCGGGACAGGAAGGAACACCGGGGAGCTGTTTTTT.

This clonotype has ten or more counts. The chain uses TRBV19 and TRBJ2-1; 12 nucleotides agree with TRBD2. The germline V gene has CDR1 LNHDA and CDR2 SQIVND (reference sequence). This CDR3 has 16 amino acids. The V and J ends lost 7 bases and 5 bases, in that order; junction bases with no gene match: 9. CDR3 in amino acids: CASKEGRLAGDNEQFF. As DNA, the CDR3 is TGTGCCAGTAAGGAAGGAAGACTAGCGGGGGACAATGAGCAGTTCTTC.

The rearrangement links TRBV4-1 to TRBJ1-6; TRBD1 matches at 9 bases. Unmatched junction bases numbered 5, after V lost 3 bases and J lost 8 bases. Germline V gives CDR1 MGHRA, CDR2 YSYEKL. This CDR3 spans 15 amino acids. The CDR3 region has the DNA TGCGCCAGCAGCCAGACAGGGGGGGATTATTCACCCCTCCACTTT. As protein: CASSQTGGDYSPLHF.

This clonotype was observed a few times. The gene calls are TRBV28 and TRBJ2-1; the D gene is possibly TRBD2 (7 bases). The germline CDR1 and CDR2 sequences are MDHEN and SYDVKM. V lost 5 bases, J lost 12 bases, and 26 bases lay in between. The CDR3 is 16 residues long. The CDR3: CASSLPGAGAIQGQFF. For the CDR3, the DNA is TGTGCCAGCAGTCTCCCGGGGGCGGGAGCCATACAAGGGCAGTTCTTC.

This clonotype was seen ten or more times. The V call is TRBV29-1, the J call TRBJ2-1, with a tentative D call TRBD1 (6 bases). Per germline, CDR1 SQVTM and CDR2 ANQGSEA. V lost 1 base to trimming and J lost 4 bases, with 14 bases between them. The CDR3 sequence is 15 residues long. CDR3 loop: CSVEGSGVRYNEQFF. The CDR3 DNA sequence: TGCAGCGTTGAAGGTTCAGGGGTTCGATACAATGAGCAGTTCTTC.

The chain has TRBV20-1 and TRBJ2-5; 7 bases fit TRBD1. This CDR3 contains 16 residues. Trimming removed 1 base from V and 2 bases from J; junction bases left unmatched: 10. Germline CDR1 DFQATT, CDR2 SNEGSKA (reference sequence). The CDR3 is CSARARRQGPQETQYF. The CDR3 nucleotides read TGCAGTGCTAGAGCAAGAAGACAGGGCCCTCAAGAGACCCAGTACTTC.

This clonotype appeared many times. The V gene is TRBV7-9, the J gene TRBJ2-1, with D perhaps matching TRBD2 (5 bases). Germline V gives CDR1 SEHNR, CDR2 FQNEAQ (reference sequence). V shed 5 bases and J shed 6 bases, with 11 bases lying between them. This CDR3 has 13 residues. As DNA, the CDR3 is TGTGCCAGCAGCCCGGACTTAACCAATGAGCAGTTCTTC. The encoded protein is CASSPDLTNEQFF.

This clonotype was counted at least ten times. The chain combines TRBV3-1 with TRBJ1-2; weak D call: TRBD1 (6 bases). Germline V gene data show CDR1 as LGHDT and CDR2 as YNNKEL (reference sequence). The V end lost 6 bases, the J end lost 8 bases, and 10 bases lay between the germline ends. The CDR3 totals 11 residues. The chain's CDR3 is CASSQQGGYTF. The CDR3 bases are TGTGCCAGCAGTCAACAGGGAGGCTACACCTTC.

This clonotype was observed a few times. The chain recombines TRBV28 with TRBJ1-1, with TRBD1 matching over 7 bases. The CDR3 is 14 amino acids. The J segment lost 5 bases and the V segment lost 4 bases, leaving 7 bases of the junction unmatched. In germline, CDR1 is MDHEN, CDR2 SYDVKM. The CDR3 DNA follows: TGTGCCAGCAGTTCGGACAGGAGTTCTACTGAAGCTTTCTTT. As protein: CASSSDRSSTEAFF.

Only a few counts were recorded for this clonotype. The chain is built from TRBV13 and TRBJ2-2; 9 nucleotides agree with TRBD2. Germline CDR1 is PRHDT and CDR2 is FYEKMQ (reference sequence). This CDR3 comprises 16 residues. V dropped 5 bases and J dropped 4; count of bases not matched to a gene: 8. Here the CDR3 DNA reads TGTGCCAGCAGCCATGGACGCGGGAGGGGCACCGGGGAGCTGTTTTTT. Protein: CASSHGRGRGTGELFF.

This chain links TRBV5-1 with TRBJ2-1; no firm D call. The V gene's germline CDR1 is SGHRS and CDR2 YFSETQ. Trimming pared 0 bases from V and 8 bases from J, leaving 12 bases between. The CDR3 runs to 14 residues. For the CDR3, the DNA is TGCGCCAGCAGCTTGGAACCGGGTCGGGATGAGCAGTTCTTC. Encoded protein: CASSLEPGRDEQFF.

This clonotype turned up a few times. J is TRBJ1-5 and V is TRBV12-3 or TRBV12-4; 9 bases line up with TRBD1. Trimming took 6 bases from V and 4 from J; bases not matched to a gene: 1. The CDR3 is 13 residues long. The CDR3 region is CASRGTGNQPQHF. Here the CDR3 DNA reads TGTGCCAGCAGAGGGACAGGGAATCAGCCCCAGCATTTT.